The next 32 T cell receptor beta chains were all read from a single sample in a study of response to subunit inactivated influenza vaccine. TCRdb analysed the RT-PCR reads with MiXCR anew, one entry per CDR3 protein. Of 710,000 or so distinct CDR3 sequences in the sample, approximately 14% are singletons; the top ten hold 11%. The starting material was PBMCs from blood, obtained 11 to 12 days after vaccination. The receptors were gathered from a man aged 45-65 years who received an inactivated influenza vaccine.

The V and J genes are TRBV29-1 and TRBJ2-1, with 8 positions matching TRBD1. The CDR3 runs 12 residues. The germline V gene encodes CDR1 SQVTM and CDR2 ANQGSEA. The trim removed 4 bases at V and 7 bases at J, leaving 3 bases unmatched. For the CDR3, the DNA is TGCAGCGTTGCCCAGGGGGCGAATGAGCAGTTCTTC. Protein: CSVAQGANEQFF.

This chain uses TRBV6-1 with TRBJ1-2; 7 positions match TRBD1. The CDR3 contains 13 residues. After removal of 7 bases from V and 8 bases from J, the junction contained 10 bases not matched to a gene. Per germline, CDR1 MNHNS and CDR2 SASEGT. The CDR3 is CASTQTGQYGYTF. The CDR3 DNA reads TGTGCCAGCACCCAGACAGGGCAGTACGGCTACACCTTC.

As regards this clonotype: A clone one base away is much larger, so this may be a read error. The chain has TRBV7-9 and TRBJ2-7; D is ambiguous. Germline loops: CDR1 SEHNR, CDR2 FQNEAQ (reference sequence). V was trimmed by 5 bases and J by 3 bases, leaving 14 bases between them. There are 14 residues in the CDR3. This CDR3 reads CASSPRSAFYEQYF. The CDR3 nucleotides read TGTGCCAGCAGCCCAAGGTCTGCATTCTACGAGCAGTACTTC. Drawing the rest from reference TRBV7-9 and TRBJ2-7, the complete variable domain is DTGVSQNPRHKITKRGQNVTFRCDPISEHNRLYWYRQTLGQGPEFLTYFQNEAQLEKSRLLSDRFSAERPKGSFSTLEIQRTEQGDSAMYLCASSPRSAFYEQYFGPGTRLTVT.

V usage is TRBV3-1 and J usage is TRBJ2-7; D uncertain. The CDR3 is made up of 16 amino acids. Germline values: CDR1 LGHDT, CDR2 YNNKEL (reference sequence). V lost 0 bases and J lost 2, with 14 bases in between. The CDR3 is CASSQDWEVPTYEQYF. DNA for the CDR3: TGTGCCAGCAGCCAAGATTGGGAAGTACCCACCTACGAGCAGTACTTC.

The chain links TRBV4-1 to TRBJ2-1; TRBD1 agrees at 7 bases. V trimming: 0 bases; J trimming: 7 bases; junction bases outside the gene matches: 3. CDR1 is MGHRA, CDR2 YSYEKL, per germline. The CDR3 loop spans 14 amino acids. CDR3 sequence: CASSQEGGQNEQFF. CDR3 nucleotides: TGCGCCAGCAGCCAAGAAGGGGGACAGAATGAGCAGTTCTTC.

There are a few counts of this clonotype. V gene TRBV5-1 combines with J gene TRBJ2-2, with a weak D call TRBD2 (6 bases). This CDR3 contains 15 residues. Trimming took off 1 base at V and 0 bases at J, with 7 bases between the two ends. The germline V gene encodes CDR1 SGHRS and CDR2 YFSETQ. The CDR3 loop is CASSLWGANTGELFF. CDR3 nucleotide sequence: TGCGCCAGCAGCTTGTGGGGGGCGAACACCGGGGAGCTGTTTTTT.

This sequence joins TRBV7-2 and TRBJ2-7; TRBD1 aligns across 11 bases. This CDR3 has 15 amino acids. Germline loops: CDR1 SGHTA, CDR2 FQGNSA. V lost 7 bases and J lost 7; bases outside the gene matches: 12. The DNA of the CDR3 is TGTGCCAGCACCCCCGGACAGGGGGCTTCGGAGGAGCAGTACTTC. It encodes CASTPGQGASEEQYF.

The table lists this clonotype with a few counts. V gene TRBV7-8 combines with J gene TRBJ1-1, with 7 bases identical to TRBD1. Germline V gene sequence: CDR1 SGHVS, CDR2 FQNEAQ. Trimming cost V 3 bases and J 0 bases; bases outside gene matches: 4. CDR3 length equals 15 residues. The DNA of the CDR3 is TGTGCCAGCAGCTTTTCGGGACAGATGAACACTGAAGCTTTCTTT. Residues: CASSFSGQMNTEAFF. The complete variable domain, with remaining parts taken from reference TRBV7-8 and TRBJ1-1, reads GAGVSQSPRYKVAKRGQDVALRCDPISGHVSLFWYQQALGQGPEFLTYFQNEAQLDKSGLPSDRFFAERPEGSVSTLKIQRTQQEDSAVYLCASSFSGQMNTEAFFGQGTRLTVV.

There are a few counts of this clonotype. The chain carries TRBV12-3 or TRBV12-4 and TRBJ2-1, with D perhaps TRBD2 (8 bases). V was cut by 4 bases and J by 13 bases, with 20 bases left in between. The CDR3 runs 14 residues. The CDR3 DNA reads as TGTGCCAGCAGTTCCAGGGGGAGCGGGAGTTCACAGTTCTTC. It encodes CASSSRGSGSSQFF.

This clonotype was seen more than once but under ten times. This chain uses TRBV6-5 with TRBJ2-5; no reliable D call. V gave up 2 bases and J gave up 0 bases, with 7 bases separating them. Germline CDR1 is MNHEY and CDR2 is SVGAGI. The CDR3 has 14 amino acids. Here the CDR3 reads CASSYGRNQETQYF. CDR3 bases: TGTGCCAGCAGTTACGGCCGAAACCAAGAGACCCAGTACTTC.

The chain uses TRBV6-2 or TRBV6-3 and TRBJ1-1; D uncertain. This CDR3 spans 15 amino acids. Deletions cut 6 bases from V and 0 bases from J, with 14 bases between. Germline V gene sequence: CDR1 MNHEY, CDR2 SVGEGT. The CDR3 region is CASSAAGAMNTEAFF. The DNA for the CDR3 is TGTGCCAGCAGCGCGGCAGGAGCCATGAACACTGAAGCTTTCTTT.

This clonotype was seen a handful of times. J is TRBJ2-1 and V is TRBV9; D not certain. The CDR3 length is 11 residues. Per the germline V gene, CDR1 is SGDLS and CDR2 is YYNGEE. Between the trimmed V and J ends, which lost 4 bases and 8 bases, there was a span of 7 bases. Here the CDR3 DNA reads TGTGCCAGCAGCCTTAGGCATGAGCAGTTCTTC. Translation gives CASSLRHEQFF.

This clonotype appeared a few times. J is TRBJ2-7 and V is TRBV20-1, with D tentatively TRBD1 (6 bases). Germline V lookup: CDR1 DFQATT, CDR2 SNEGSKA (reference sequence). Trimming shortened V by 0 bases and J by 0 bases, and 9 bases separated the two germline ends. CDR3 size: 14 residues. The CDR3 nucleotides are TGCAGTGCTAGAGACCGACAGGCCTCCTACGAGCAGTACTTC. Translating gives CSARDRQASYEQYF.

This clonotype was detected a few times. The CDR3 coding sequence is TGTGCCAGCAGCTTGGGGTCAGGGAACAATCAGCCCCAGCATTTT. Protein product: CASSLGSGNNQPQHF. The rearrangement links TRBV5-6 to TRBJ1-5, with TRBD1 as a possible D gene (5 bases). The CDR3 extends over 15 amino acids. Trimming shortened V by 0 bases and J by 3 bases, and 10 bases separated the two germline ends. From germline, CDR1 is SGHDT and CDR2 YYEEEE.

V usage is TRBV12-3 or TRBV12-4 and J usage is TRBJ2-1; tentatively, D is TRBD1 (6 bases). CDR3 length equals 13 residues. V was clipped by 7 bases and J by 6 bases, with 13 bases between them. The CDR3 sequence: CASNRQEVNEQFF. The CDR3 DNA is TGTGCCAGCAATCGACAGGAGGTCAATGAGCAGTTCTTC.

The chain is built from TRBV27 and TRBJ2-7, with D perhaps matching TRBD2 (5 bases). CDR1 and CDR2 (germline): MNHEY, SMNVEV (reference sequence). CDR3 length: 13 residues. Trimming left V 8 bases short and J 4 bases short, with 15 bases between. The CDR3 DNA reads as TGTGCCAGCGGACCGGGGAGTTTATACGAGCAGTACTTC. It encodes CASGPGSLYEQYF.

This clonotype has just a few counts. The chain recombines TRBV30 with TRBJ1-6; D call uncertain. CDR1 and CDR2 from the germline V gene are GTSNPN and SVGIG (reference sequence). V was cut by 1 base and J by 7 bases, with 8 bases left in between. The CDR3 spans 13 residues. CDR3 protein: CAWSAGINSPLHF. The CDR3 DNA reads TGTGCCTGGAGTGCCGGGATCAATTCACCCCTCCACTTT.

J is TRBJ2-1 and V is TRBV3-1, with TRBD1 as a possible D gene (6 bases). This CDR3 has 15 residues. Per germline, CDR1 LGHDT and CDR2 YNNKEL (reference sequence). Trimming pared 4 bases from V and 6 bases from J, leaving 16 bases between. The CDR3 here is CASSPPSGRGNEQFF. CDR3 DNA: TGTGCCAGCAGCCCCCCTTCGGGCAGGGGCAATGAGCAGTTCTTC.

Points on this clonotype: A read error may explain this, as a much larger clone is one base away. The chain couples TRBV5-1 to TRBJ2-3; D may be TRBD2 (5 bases). The CDR3 has 12 amino acids. The germline V gene encodes CDR1 SGHRS and CDR2 YFSETQ. The CDR3 sequence: CASSKEGDSQYF. DNA of the CDR3: TGCGCCAGCAGCAAAGAGGGAGATTCGCAGTATTTT.

CDR3: CASNSPGLQPYNEQFF. CDR3 in DNA: TGTGCCAGCAACTCCCCCGGGCTCCAGCCCTACAATGAGCAGTTCTTC. The chain links TRBV6-2 or TRBV6-3 to TRBJ2-1; D is undetermined. Between the trimmed V and J ends, which lost 7 bases and 2 bases, there was a span of 18 bases. The CDR3 consists of 16 residues. CDR1 MNHEY and CDR2 SVGEGT come from the germline V gene.

This clonotype was detected ten times or more. This chain links TRBV3-1 with TRBJ2-5; no clear D. The CDR3 spans 12 residues. Germline CDR1 LGHDT, CDR2 YNNKEL (reference sequence). V lost 2 bases to trimming and J lost 6 bases, with 7 bases between them. The CDR3 bases are TGTGCCAGCAGCCAAAGGGATAAGACCCAGTACTTC. Translating it yields CASSQRDKTQYF.

This clonotype was recorded a few times. The V and J genes are TRBV10-3 and TRBJ2-7; 7 positions agree with TRBD1. J lost 4 bases, V lost 3 bases, and 12 bases had no gene match. The CDR3 is 16 amino acids. Per germline, CDR1 ENHRY and CDR2 SYGVKD. The CDR3 reads CAISDPSGQKQYEQYF. CDR3 DNA: TGTGCCATCAGTGATCCATCGGGACAGAAACAATACGAGCAGTACTTC.

This clonotype was recorded a few times. The chain carries TRBV7-2 and TRBJ1-4, with TRBD1 as a possible D gene (5 bases). The ends were cut back, 6 bases at V and 4 bases at J, with 18 bases in the middle. The CDR3 contains 16 residues. CDR1 SGHTA and CDR2 FQGNSA come from the germline V gene. In DNA form, the CDR3 reads TGTGCCAGCAGACGTAACCCGACAGCAGATAATGAAAAACTGTTTTTT. It codes for CASRRNPTADNEKLFF.

The chain combines TRBV20-1 with TRBJ2-3; no definite D call. The CDR3 runs to 11 residues. V was clipped by 3 bases and J by 14 bases, with 15 bases between them. Germline V gene data show CDR1 as DFQATT and CDR2 as SNEGSKA (reference sequence). As DNA, the CDR3 is TGCAGTGCTAGGGTACTACCAACGTGGTATTTT. Translated, it gives CSARVLPTWYF.

In its sample, this clonotype was seen a few times. The rearrangement uses TRBV3-1 and TRBJ1-1; D is perhaps TRBD1 (5 bases). The V end was cut by 4 bases, the J end by 4 bases, with 13 bases between. This CDR3 has 14 residues. Germline-derived CDR1 and CDR2 are LGHDT and YNNKEL (reference sequence). Here the CDR3 DNA reads TGTGCCAGCAGCCGAAACCGGGACGGCACTGAAGCTTTCTTT. Residues: CASSRNRDGTEAFF.

The chain recombines TRBV11-2 with TRBJ2-5; possible D gene TRBD2, 6 bases. The length of the CDR3 is 14 residues. Germline CDR1 reads SGHAT; CDR2 reads FQNNGV. Between the trimmed V and J ends, which lost 1 base and 4 bases, there was a span of 10 bases. The CDR3, as DNA: TGTGCCAGCAGCTTAGGAGGAGGGGTAGAGACCCAGTACTTC. This gives the protein CASSLGGGVETQYF. Together with reference TRBV11-2 and TRBJ2-5, the CDR3 gives the full variable domain: EAGVAQSPRYKIIEKRQSVAFWCNPISGHATLYWYQQILGQGPKLLIQFQNNGVVDDSQLPKDRFSAERLKGVDSTLKIQPAKLEDSAVYLCASSLGGGVETQYFGPGTRLLVL.

In its sample, this clonotype was seen many times. A read error may produce the germline difference seen at one junction end. DNA for the CDR3: TGCGCCAGCAGCCCAACTCAAGAGACCCAGTACTTC. Its translation is CASSPTQETQYF. The gene calls are TRBV18 and TRBJ2-5, with D unresolved. CDR3 length: 12 residues. CDR1 and CDR2 from the germline V gene are KGHSH and LQKENI.

In its sample, this clonotype was seen many times. The chain recombines TRBV12-3 or TRBV12-4 with TRBJ1-3; the match to TRBD1 covers 7 bases. V trimming: 8 bases; J trimming: 7 bases; junction bases outside the gene matches: 11. This CDR3 contains 14 residues. The CDR3 DNA sequence: TGTGCCAGCGGCCGACAGGGCGCGTCGAACACCATATATTTT. Amino acid sequence: CASGRQGASNTIYF.

The gene calls are TRBV21-1 and TRBJ2-6; TRBD2 is the table's D call, not checked against the DNA. TRBV21-1 is reported as a pseudogene. The CDR3 runs 21 residues. Here the CDR3 DNA reads TGTGCCAGCAGCAAACAGAGCCCTCGGACAGAAACCCGTTCTGGGGCCAACGTCCTGACTTTC. Amino acids: CASSKQSPRTETRSGANVLTF.

This sequence joins TRBV29-1 and TRBJ2-7; 13 bases map to TRBD2. The CDR3 contains 13 residues. Germline CDR1 and CDR2: SQVTM and ANQGSEA. After removal of 4 bases from V and 5 bases from J, the junction contained 2 bases not matched to a gene. As DNA, the CDR3 is TGCAGCGTTGGGACTAGCGGGAGAAACGAGCAGTACTTC. Amino acid sequence: CSVGTSGRNEQYF.

This clonotype was recorded at least ten times. The chain carries TRBV5-6 and TRBJ1-2; D is ambiguous. This CDR3 has 13 amino acids. Trimming removed 0 bases at V and 7 bases at J, with 10 bases between. Germline CDR1 reads SGHDT; CDR2 reads YYEEEE. CDR3 residues: CASSLAGVAGYTF. The DNA of the CDR3 is TGTGCCAGCAGCTTGGCCGGGGTAGCTGGCTACACCTTC. The whole variable domain, filled in from reference TRBV5-6 and TRBJ1-2, reads DAGVTQSPTHLIKTRGQQVTLRCSPKSGHDTVSWYQQALGQGPQFIFQYYEEEERQRGNFPDRFSGHQFPNYSSELNVNALLLGDSALYLCASSLAGVAGYTFGSGTRLTVV.

The table lists this clonotype with a few counts. The CDR3 region is CASSPPVTENSPLHF. Here the CDR3 DNA reads TGTGCCAGCTCACCACCGGTAACAGAAAATTCACCCCTCCACTTT. V gene TRBV18 combines with J gene TRBJ1-6; D not resolved. Trimming took 0 bases from V and 7 from J, leaving 10 bases between them. Germline values: CDR1 KGHSH, CDR2 LQKENI. This CDR3 spans 15 amino acids.